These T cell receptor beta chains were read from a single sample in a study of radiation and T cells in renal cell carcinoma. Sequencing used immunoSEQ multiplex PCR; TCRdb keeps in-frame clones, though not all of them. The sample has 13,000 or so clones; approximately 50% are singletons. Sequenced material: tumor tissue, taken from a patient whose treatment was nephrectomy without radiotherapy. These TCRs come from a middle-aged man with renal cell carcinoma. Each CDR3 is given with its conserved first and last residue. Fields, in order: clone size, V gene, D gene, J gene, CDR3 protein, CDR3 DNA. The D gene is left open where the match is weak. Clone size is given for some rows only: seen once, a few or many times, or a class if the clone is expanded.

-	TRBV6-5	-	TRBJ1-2	CASSKGQTNYGYTF	TGTGCCAGCAGCAAAGGACAGACTAACTATGGCTACACCTTC
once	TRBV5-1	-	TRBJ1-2	CASSLDWGRVGGYTF	TGCGCCAGCAGCTTGGATTGGGGCAGGGTTGGCGGCTACACCTTC
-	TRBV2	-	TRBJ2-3	CATDTRTGGTDTQYF	TGTGCCACCGACACGAGGACGGGGGGCACAGATACGCAGTATTTT
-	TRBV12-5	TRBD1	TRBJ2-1	CASGFPFRDRNNEQFF	TGTGCTAGTGGTTTTCCTTTCCGGGACAGGAACAATGAGCAGTTCTTC
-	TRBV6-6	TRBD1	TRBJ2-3	CASSWDRGLADTQYF	TGTGCCAGCAGTTGGGACAGGGGATTGGCAGATACGCAGTATTTT
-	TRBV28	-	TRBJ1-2	CASKNPAGQGDYGYTF	TGTGCCAGCAAAAATCCCGCAGGGCAGGGTGACTATGGCTACACCTTC
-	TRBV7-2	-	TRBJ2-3	CASSYSASYDTQYF	TGTGCCAGCAGCTATTCGGCTAGCTACGATACGCAGTATTTT
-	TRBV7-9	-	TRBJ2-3	CASSPSGNTDTQYF	TGTGCCAGCAGCCCGTCGGGCAACACAGATACGCAGTATTTT
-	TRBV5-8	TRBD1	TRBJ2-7	CASSSKLGQGSSGQYF	TGTGCCAGCAGCTCGAAACTGGGACAGGGGTCCTCGGGGCAGTACTTC
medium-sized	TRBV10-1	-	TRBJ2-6	CASSDGAGSVLTF	TGCGCCAGCAGTGACGGAGCCGGCAGCGTCCTGACTTTC
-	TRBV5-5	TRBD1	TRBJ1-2	CASTLRGQGDGYTF	TGTGCCAGCACCTTGAGGGGACAGGGGGATGGCTACACCTTC
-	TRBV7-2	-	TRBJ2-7	CASSSRGGYTYEQYF	TGTGCCAGCAGCTCACGTGGGGGTTATACCTACGAGCAGTACTTC